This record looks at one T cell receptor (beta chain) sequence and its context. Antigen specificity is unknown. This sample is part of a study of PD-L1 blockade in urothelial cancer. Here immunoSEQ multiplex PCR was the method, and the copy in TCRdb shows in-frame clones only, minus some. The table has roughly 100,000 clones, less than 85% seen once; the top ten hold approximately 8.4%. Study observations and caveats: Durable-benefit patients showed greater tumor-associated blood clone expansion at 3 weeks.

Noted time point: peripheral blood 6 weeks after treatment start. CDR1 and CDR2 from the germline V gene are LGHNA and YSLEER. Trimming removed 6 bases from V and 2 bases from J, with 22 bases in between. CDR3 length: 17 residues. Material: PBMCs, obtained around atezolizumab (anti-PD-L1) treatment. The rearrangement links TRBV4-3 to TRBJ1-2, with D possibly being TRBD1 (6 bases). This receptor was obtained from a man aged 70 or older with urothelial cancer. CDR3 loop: CASSIEQGRYSNYGYTF. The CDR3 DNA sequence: TGCGCCAGCAGTATTGAACAGGGACGATACTCAAACTATGGCTACACCTTC.